The 10 T cell receptor beta chains below come from one sample, sequenced in a study of PD-1 blockade in classical Hodgkin lymphoma. Patients all relapsed after autologous stem cell transplantation, and there was variation in brentuximab vedotin exposure. Profiling relied on immunoSEQ multiplex PCR, and the TCRdb table lists in-frame clones only, not all of them. The sample includes approximately 90,000 clones, 80% to 95% seen only once; the top ten take approximately 2.6%. This specimen consisted of peripheral blood mononuclear cells (PBMCs), obtained before the second cycle of nivolumab. The source of these receptors is a human donor with classical Hodgkin lymphoma.

V is TRBV27 and J is TRBJ2-3; 10 bases match TRBD2. The junction had 10 bases not matched to a gene; V was cut back by 3 bases and J by 4 bases. The CDR3 contains 17 residues. Germline V gene sequence: CDR1 MNHEY, CDR2 SMNVEV (reference sequence). In DNA form, the CDR3 reads TGTGCCAGCAGTTTGTTTGGAGCGGGAGGGCCATCAGATACGCAGTATTTT. It codes for CASSLFGAGGPSDTQYF.

The chain links TRBV6-6 to TRBJ1-1; D is possibly TRBD1 (6 bases). Germline-derived CDR1 and CDR2 are MNHNY and SVGAGI (reference sequence). This CDR3 region has 13 residues. Trimming shortened V by 6 bases and J by 3 bases, and 11 bases separated the two germline ends. Here the CDR3 reads CASSHREYTEAFF. The CDR3 DNA reads as TGTGCCAGCAGCCACAGGGAATACACTGAAGCTTTCTTT.

This clone has a single count. This chain uses TRBV1 with TRBJ2-2; TRBD2 reflects the table's D call only, with no check against the DNA. TRBV1 represents a pseudogene. The CDR3 extends over 18 amino acids. CDR3 sequence: CTSSQAPGAGGYTGELFF. As DNA, the CDR3 is TGCACCAGCAGCCAAGCTCCCGGAGCGGGAGGCTACACCGGGGAGCTGTTTTTT.

The CDR3, as DNA: TGTGCCAGCAGCCCTGAATGGGCGGCCTCCTACAATGAGCAGTTCTTC. Translated: CASSPEWAASYNEQFF. The V call is TRBV9, the J call TRBJ2-1; D is undetermined. V lost 4 bases and J 0 bases, leaving 14 bases between the germline ends. CDR3 size: 16 residues. Germline CDR1 SGDLS, CDR2 YYNGEE.

The chain recombines TRBV7-9 with TRBJ2-6; unclear D gene. This CDR3 has 16 residues. Trimming removed 1 base at V and 0 bases at J, with 7 bases between. Per the germline V gene, CDR1 is SEHNR and CDR2 is FQNEAQ (reference sequence). CDR3 sequence reads: CASSLDRFSGANVLTF. The CDR3 coding sequence is TGTGCCAGCAGCTTAGACCGGTTCTCTGGGGCCAACGTCCTGACTTTC.

V usage is TRBV6-5 and J usage is TRBJ1-2; tentatively, D is TRBD1 (6 bases). Germline V lookup: CDR1 MNHEY, CDR2 SVGAGI. Trimming stripped 5 bases from V and 3 bases from J, with 16 bases between. This CDR3 comprises 15 residues. CDR3 DNA sequence: TGTGCCAGCAGTCCAACTGGGGGCCCCTACTATGGCTACACCTTC. This gives the protein CASSPTGGPYYGYTF.

As to this clone: One junction end disagrees with the germline gene, perhaps due to a read error. V and J are TRBV30 and TRBJ2-7; D possibly corresponds to TRBD2 (6 bases). The V gene's germline CDR1 is GTSNPN and CDR2 SVGIG (reference sequence). CDR3 length: 12 amino acids. CDR3 residues: CAWNELGRTIFF. The DNA for the CDR3 is TGTGCCTGGAATGAGTTAGGCAGGACTATTTTCTTC.

The chain couples TRBV18 to TRBJ2-1, with TRBD2 identical over 8 bases. This CDR3 contains 16 residues. The germline CDR1 and CDR2 sequences are KGHSH and LQKENI. Germline trimming cut 0 bases from V and 4 bases from J; bases unmatched to any gene: 5. In DNA, the CDR3 is TGTGCCAGCTCACCACCGAGTAGCGGGACTTACAATGAGCAGTTCTTC. Amino acids: CASSPPSSGTYNEQFF.

This chain connects TRBV7-8 to TRBJ1-1; TRBD1 agrees at 8 bases. The V segment lost 5 bases and the J segment 11 bases; nucleotides outside the gene matches: 13. Germline CDR1 and CDR2: SGHVS and FQNEAQ. The CDR3 is made up of 14 amino acids. This chain's CDR3 is CASSLLRAGGQAFF. Written as DNA, the CDR3 is TGTGCCAGCAGCCTGCTAAGGGCAGGGGGCCAGGCTTTCTTT.

The CDR3 DNA sequence: TGTGCCTGGAGTATAAGCCGGACCTCTGGAAACACCATATATTTT. Amino acid sequence: CAWSISRTSGNTIYF. The V gene is TRBV30, the J gene TRBJ1-3, with D unresolved. V lost 2 bases, J lost 0 bases, and 11 bases lay in between. Germline CDR1 and CDR2: GTSNPN and SVGIG (reference sequence). The CDR3 has 15 amino acids. The full variable domain, with the rest looked up from reference TRBV30 and TRBJ1-3, is SQTIHQWPATLVQPVGSPLSLECTVEGTSNPNLYWYRQAAGRGLQLLFYSVGIGQISSEVPQNLSASRPQDRQFILSSKKLLLSDSGFYLCAWSISRTSGNTIYFGEGSWLTVV.